Presented here are 6 T cell receptor beta chains from one specimen sequenced in a study of identical twins. TCRdb passed the 5' RACE reads through MiXCR, listing each CDR3 protein once. The table shows some 440,000 distinct CDR3 sequences, with roughly 26% occurring only once. This sample also belongs to another study, concerning T cells expressing NK-cell markers.

Sequencing was done on a sample of CD4+ T cells sorted from blood. The origin of the receptors is a woman under 30 in good health.

The chain has TRBV12-3 or TRBV12-4 and TRBJ2-3; possibly TRBD1 for D (6 bases). This CDR3 is 14 amino acids long. Deletions cut 6 bases from V and 1 base from J, with 11 bases between. CDR3 coding DNA: TGTGCCAGCAGCCCAGGGGCCGGCACAGATACGCAGTATTTT. Translation gives CASSPGAGTDTQYF.

Only a few counts were recorded for this clonotype. The chain links TRBV20-1 to TRBJ2-4; tentative D call: TRBD2 (6 bases). Trimming shortened V by 2 bases and J by 7 bases, and 12 bases separated the two germline ends. The CDR3 consists of 13 residues. Germline V lookup: CDR1 DFQATT, CDR2 SNEGSKA (reference sequence). In nucleotides, the CDR3 is TGCAGTGCTAGAACGGAGGGCCCGAACATTCAGTACTTC. Residues: CSARTEGPNIQYF.

This chain connects TRBV2 to TRBJ2-1; 9 bases are shared with TRBD1. Germline CDR1 SNHLY, CDR2 FYNNEI. There are 16 residues in the CDR3. The ends lost 7 bases at V and 1 base at J; junction bases unmatched: 8. CDR3 loop: CASKQGASWSYNEQFF. DNA of the CDR3: TGTGCCAGCAAACAGGGGGCGAGTTGGTCCTACAATGAGCAGTTCTTC.

The CDR3 sequence is CASSPQQAPGYEQYF. In nucleotides, the CDR3 is TGTGCCAGCTCACCACAGCAGGCTCCAGGGTACGAGCAGTACTTC. V and J are TRBV18 and TRBJ2-7; tentatively, D is TRBD1 (5 bases). The CDR3 length is 15 residues. Trimming left V 1 base short and J 4 bases short, with 14 bases between. Germline CDR1 KGHSH, CDR2 LQKENI. The full variable domain, rest sourced from reference TRBV18 and TRBJ2-7, is NAGVMQNPRHLVRRRGQEARLRCSPMKGHSHVYWYRQLPEEGLKFMVYLQKENIIDESGMPKERFSAEFPKEGPSILRIQQVVRGDSAAYFCASSPQQAPGYEQYFGPGTRLTVT.

This chain connects TRBV7-2 to TRBJ2-5, with 10 bases lining up with TRBD2. The CDR3 runs to 16 residues. Germline assignment: CDR1 SGHTA and CDR2 FQGNSA. V was pared by 5 bases and J by 2 bases, with 8 bases of the junction left unmatched. Here the CDR3 DNA reads TGTGCCAGCAGCACCCGGACTAGCGGTTATCAAGAGACCCAGTACTTC. Its protein is CASSTRTSGYQETQYF.

The chain employs TRBV10-3 and TRBJ1-1, with TRBD1 as a possible D gene (6 bases). The CDR3 length is 12 residues. The V end lost 6 bases, the J end lost 10 bases, and 15 bases lay between the germline ends. Looked up from germline, CDR1 is ENHRY and CDR2 is SYGVKD. The CDR3 sequence is CAIRDSGGGAFF. CDR3 nucleotide sequence: TGTGCCATCAGGGACAGCGGGGGTGGAGCTTTCTTT.